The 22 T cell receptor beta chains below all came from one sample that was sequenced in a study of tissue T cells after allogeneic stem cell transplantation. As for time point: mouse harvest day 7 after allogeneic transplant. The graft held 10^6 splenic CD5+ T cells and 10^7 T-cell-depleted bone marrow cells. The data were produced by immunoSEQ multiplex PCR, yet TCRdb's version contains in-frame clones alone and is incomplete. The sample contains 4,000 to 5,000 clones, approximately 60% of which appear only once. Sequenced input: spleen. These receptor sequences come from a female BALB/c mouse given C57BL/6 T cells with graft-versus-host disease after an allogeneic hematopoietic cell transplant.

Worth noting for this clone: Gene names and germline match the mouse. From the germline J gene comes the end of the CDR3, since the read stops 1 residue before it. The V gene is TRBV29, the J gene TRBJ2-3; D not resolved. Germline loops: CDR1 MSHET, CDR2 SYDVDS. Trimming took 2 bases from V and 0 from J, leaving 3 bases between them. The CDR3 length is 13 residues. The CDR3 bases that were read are TGTGCTAGCAGTTTAGACAGTGCAGAAACGCTGTAT. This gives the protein CASSLDSAETLY. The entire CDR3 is CASSLDSAETLYF.

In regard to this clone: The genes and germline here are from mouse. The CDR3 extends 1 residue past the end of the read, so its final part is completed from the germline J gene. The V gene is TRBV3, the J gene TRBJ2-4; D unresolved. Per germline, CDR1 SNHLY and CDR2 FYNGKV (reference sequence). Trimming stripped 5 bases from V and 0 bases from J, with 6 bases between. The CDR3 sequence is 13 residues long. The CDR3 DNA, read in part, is TGTGCCAGCAGCGGCAGTAGTCAAAACACCTTGTAC. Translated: CASSGSSQNTLY. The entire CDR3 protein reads CASSGSSQNTLYF.

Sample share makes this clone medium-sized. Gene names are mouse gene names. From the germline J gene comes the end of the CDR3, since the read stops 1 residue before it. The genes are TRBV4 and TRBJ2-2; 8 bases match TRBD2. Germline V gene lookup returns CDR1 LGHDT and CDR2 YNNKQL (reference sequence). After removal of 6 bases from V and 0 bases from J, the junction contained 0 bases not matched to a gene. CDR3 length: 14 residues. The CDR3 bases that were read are TGTGCCAGCAGGGACTGGGCAAACACCGGGCAGCTCTAC. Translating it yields CASRDWANTGQLY. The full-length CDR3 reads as CASRDWANTGQLYF.

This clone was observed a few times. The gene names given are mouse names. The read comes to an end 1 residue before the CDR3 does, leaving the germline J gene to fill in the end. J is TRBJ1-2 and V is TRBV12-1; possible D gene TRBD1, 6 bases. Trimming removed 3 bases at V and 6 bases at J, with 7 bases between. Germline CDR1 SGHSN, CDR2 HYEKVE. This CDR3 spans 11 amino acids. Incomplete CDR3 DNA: TGTGCCAGCTCTAGGGGGACCGACTACACC. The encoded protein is CASSRGTDYT. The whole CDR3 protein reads CASSRGTDYTF. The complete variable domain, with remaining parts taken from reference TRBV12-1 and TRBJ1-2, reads DSGVVQSPRHIIKEKGGRSVLTCIPISGHSNVVWYQQTLGKELKFLIQHYEKVERDKGFLPSRFSVQQFDDYHSEMNMSALELEDSAMYFCASSRGTDYTFGSGTRLLVI.

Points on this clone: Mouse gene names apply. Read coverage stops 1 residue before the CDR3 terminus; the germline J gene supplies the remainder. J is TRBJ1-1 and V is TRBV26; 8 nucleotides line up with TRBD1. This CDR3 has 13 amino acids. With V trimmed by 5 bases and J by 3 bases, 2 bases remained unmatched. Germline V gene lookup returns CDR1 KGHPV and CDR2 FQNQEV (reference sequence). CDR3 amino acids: CASSLQGDTEVFF. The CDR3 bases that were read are TGTGCCAGCAGTTTACAGGGGGACACAGAAGTCTTC.

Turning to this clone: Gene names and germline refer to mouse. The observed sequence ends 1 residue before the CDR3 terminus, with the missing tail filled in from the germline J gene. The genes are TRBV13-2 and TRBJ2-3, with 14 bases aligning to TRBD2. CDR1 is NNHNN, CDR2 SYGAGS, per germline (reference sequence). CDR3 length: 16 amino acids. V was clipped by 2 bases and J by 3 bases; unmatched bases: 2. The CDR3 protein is CASGDRDWGGAETLYF. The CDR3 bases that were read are TGTGCCAGCGGTGACCGGGACTGGGGGGGCGCAGAAACGCTGTAT.

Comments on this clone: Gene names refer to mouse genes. CDR3 sequence reads: CAWSLGGPSGNTLYF. The CDR3 bases that were read are TGTGCCTGGAGTCTAGGGGGACCCTCTGGAAATACGCTCTAT. The chain has TRBV31 and TRBJ1-3; D is possibly TRBD1 (6 bases). The CDR3 is cut off 1 residue early in the read; its end comes from the germline J gene. Trimming left V 0 bases short and J 1 base short, with 10 bases between. The CDR3 consists of 15 residues. CDR1 and CDR2 (germline): GKSSPN, SITVG.

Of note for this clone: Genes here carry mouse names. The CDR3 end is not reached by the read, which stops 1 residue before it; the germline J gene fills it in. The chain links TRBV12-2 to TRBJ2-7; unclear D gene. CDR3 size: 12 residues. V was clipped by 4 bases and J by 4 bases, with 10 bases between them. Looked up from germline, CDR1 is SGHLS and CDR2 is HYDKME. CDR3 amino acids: CASSLTEYEQYF. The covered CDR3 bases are TGTGCCAGCTCACTTACAGAATATGAACAGTAC. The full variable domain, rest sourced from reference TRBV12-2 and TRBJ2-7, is NSGVVQSPRYIIKGKGERSILKCIPISGHLSVAWYQQTQGQELKFFIQHYDKMERDKGNLPSRFSVQQFDDYHSEMNMSALELEDSAVYFCASSLTEYEQYFGPGTRLTVL.

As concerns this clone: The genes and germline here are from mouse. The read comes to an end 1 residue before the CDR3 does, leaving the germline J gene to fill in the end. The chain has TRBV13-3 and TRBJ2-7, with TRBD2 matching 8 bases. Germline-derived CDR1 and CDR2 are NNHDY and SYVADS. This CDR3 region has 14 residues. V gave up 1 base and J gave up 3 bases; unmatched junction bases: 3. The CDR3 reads CASSDSWGVYEQYF. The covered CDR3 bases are TGTGCCAGCAGTGATTCCTGGGGGGTCTATGAACAGTAC.

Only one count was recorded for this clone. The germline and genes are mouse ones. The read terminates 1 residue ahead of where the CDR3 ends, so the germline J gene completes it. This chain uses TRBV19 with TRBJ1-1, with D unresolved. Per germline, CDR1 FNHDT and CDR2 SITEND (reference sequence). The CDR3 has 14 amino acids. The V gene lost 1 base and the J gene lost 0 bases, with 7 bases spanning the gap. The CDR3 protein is CASSIRRANTEVFF. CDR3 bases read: TGTGCCAGCAGTATACGACGGGCAAACACAGAAGTCTTC.

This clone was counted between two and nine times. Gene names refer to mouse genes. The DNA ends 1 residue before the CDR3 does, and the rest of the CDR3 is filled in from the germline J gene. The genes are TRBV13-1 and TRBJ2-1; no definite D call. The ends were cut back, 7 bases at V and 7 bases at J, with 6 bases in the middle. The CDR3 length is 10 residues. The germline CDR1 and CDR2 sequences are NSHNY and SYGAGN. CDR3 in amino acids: CASGGAEQFF. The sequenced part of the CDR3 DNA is TGTGCCAGCGGTGGCGCTGAGCAGTTC.

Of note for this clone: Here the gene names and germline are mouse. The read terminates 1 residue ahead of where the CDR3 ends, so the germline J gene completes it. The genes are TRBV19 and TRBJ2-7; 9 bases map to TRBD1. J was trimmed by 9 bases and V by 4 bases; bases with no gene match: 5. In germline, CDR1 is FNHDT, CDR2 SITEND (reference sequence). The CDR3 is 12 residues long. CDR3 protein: CASSYRGLGQYF. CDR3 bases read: TGTGCCAGCAGTTACAGGGGGCTGGGACAGTAC.

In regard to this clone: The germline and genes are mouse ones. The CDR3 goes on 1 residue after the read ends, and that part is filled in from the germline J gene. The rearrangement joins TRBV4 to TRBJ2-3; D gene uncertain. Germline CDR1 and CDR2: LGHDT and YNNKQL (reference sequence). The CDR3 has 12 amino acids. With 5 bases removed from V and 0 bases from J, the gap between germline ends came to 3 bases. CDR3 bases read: TGTGCCAGCAGCCTTAGTGCAGAAACGCTGTAT. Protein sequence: CASSLSAETLY. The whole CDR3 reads CASSLSAETLYF.

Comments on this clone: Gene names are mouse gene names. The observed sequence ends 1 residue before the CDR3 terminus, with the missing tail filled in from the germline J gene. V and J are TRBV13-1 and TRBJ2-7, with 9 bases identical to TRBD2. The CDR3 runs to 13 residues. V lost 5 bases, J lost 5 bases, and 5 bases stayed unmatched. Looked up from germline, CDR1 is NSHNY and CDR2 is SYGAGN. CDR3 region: CASSPLGGNEQYF. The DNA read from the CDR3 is TGTGCCAGCAGCCCCCTGGGGGGGAATGAACAGTAC.

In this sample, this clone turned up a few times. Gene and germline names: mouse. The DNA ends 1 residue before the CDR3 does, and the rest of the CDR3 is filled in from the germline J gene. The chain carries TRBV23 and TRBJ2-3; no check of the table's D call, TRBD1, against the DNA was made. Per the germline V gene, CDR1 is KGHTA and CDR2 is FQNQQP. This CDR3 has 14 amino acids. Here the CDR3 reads CSSSRTGGLETLYF. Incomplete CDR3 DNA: TGCTCCAGCAGTAGGACAGGGGGCTTAGAAACGCTGTAT.

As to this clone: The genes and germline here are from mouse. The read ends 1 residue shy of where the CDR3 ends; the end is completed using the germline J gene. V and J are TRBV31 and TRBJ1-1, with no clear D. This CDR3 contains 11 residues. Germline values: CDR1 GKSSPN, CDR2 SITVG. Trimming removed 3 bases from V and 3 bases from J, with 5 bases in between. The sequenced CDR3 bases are TGTGCCTGGAGCTCAGACACAGAAGTCTTC. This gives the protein CAWSSDTEVF. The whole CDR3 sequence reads CAWSSDTEVFF.

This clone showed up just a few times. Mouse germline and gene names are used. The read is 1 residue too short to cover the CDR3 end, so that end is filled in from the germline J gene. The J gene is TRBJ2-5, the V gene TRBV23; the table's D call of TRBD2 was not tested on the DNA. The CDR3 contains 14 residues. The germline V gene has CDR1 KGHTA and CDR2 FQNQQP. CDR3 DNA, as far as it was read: TGCTCCAGCAGGAGACTGGGGGGGCGAGACACCCAGTAC. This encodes CSSRRLGGRDTQY. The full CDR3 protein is CSSRRLGGRDTQYF.

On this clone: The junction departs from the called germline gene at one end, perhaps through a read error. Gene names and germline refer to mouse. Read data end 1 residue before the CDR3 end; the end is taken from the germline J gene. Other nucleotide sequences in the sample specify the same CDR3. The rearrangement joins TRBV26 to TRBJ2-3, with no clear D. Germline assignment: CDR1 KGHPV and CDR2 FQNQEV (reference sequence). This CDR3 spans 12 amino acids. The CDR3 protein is CASSLSAETLYF. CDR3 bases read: TGTGCCAGCAGTCTTAGTGCAGAAACACTGTAT.

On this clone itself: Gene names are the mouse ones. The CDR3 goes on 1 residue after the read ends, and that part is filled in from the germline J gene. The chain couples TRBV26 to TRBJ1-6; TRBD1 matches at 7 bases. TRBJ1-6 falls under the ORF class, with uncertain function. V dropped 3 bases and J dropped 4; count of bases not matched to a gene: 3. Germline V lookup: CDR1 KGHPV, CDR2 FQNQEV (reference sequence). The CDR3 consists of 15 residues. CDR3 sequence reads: CASSLGTEYNSPLYF. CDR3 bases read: TGTGCCAGCAGTCTCGGGACAGAATATAATTCGCCCCTCTAC.

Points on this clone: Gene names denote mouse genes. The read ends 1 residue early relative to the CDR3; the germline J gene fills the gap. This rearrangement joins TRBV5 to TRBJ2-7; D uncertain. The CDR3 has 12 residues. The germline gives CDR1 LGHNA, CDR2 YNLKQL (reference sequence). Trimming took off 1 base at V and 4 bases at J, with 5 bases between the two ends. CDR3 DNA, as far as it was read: TGTGCCAGCAGCCAAGTAGGGTATGAACAGTAC. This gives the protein CASSQVGYEQY. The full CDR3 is CASSQVGYEQYF.

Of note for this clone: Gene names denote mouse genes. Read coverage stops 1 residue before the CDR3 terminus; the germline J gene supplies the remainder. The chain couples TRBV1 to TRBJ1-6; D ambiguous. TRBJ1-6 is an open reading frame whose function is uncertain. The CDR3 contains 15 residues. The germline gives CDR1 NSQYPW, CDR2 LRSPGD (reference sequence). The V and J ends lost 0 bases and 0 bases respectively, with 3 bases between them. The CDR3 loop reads CTCSADSSYNSPLYF. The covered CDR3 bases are TGCACCTGCAGTGCAGACAGTTCCTATAATTCGCCCCTCTAC.

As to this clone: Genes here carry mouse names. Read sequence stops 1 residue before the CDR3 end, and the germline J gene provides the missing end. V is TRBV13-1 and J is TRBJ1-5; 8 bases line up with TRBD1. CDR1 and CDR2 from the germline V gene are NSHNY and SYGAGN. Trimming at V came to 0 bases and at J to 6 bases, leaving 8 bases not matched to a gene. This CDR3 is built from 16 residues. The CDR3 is CASSDAVDRDSQAPLF. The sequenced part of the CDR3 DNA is TGTGCCAGCAGTGATGCAGTGGACAGGGACAGCCAGGCTCCGCTT.